This record concerns one TCR beta chain sequence. What it binds is not known. These data belong to a study of blood T cells in healthy people across ages. Study-wide points: Age advanced and TCR beta diversity per million T cells fell, roughly linearly.

Every sample had a minimum of 6 million PBMCs isolated. Through a sample-barcoded 5' primer and a J-beta primer mix, a second PCR was run for roughly 6 to 12 cycles. TCRdb reprocessed the 5' RACE reads with MiXCR, giving one entry per CDR3 protein. The sample contains about 1,600,000 distinct CDR3 sequences, 42% of which appear only once. The CDR3 spans 18 residues. V lost 1 base and J lost 4, with 20 bases in between. CDR1 LGHNT and CDR2 FRNRAP come from the germline V gene. What was sequenced was blood. This rearrangement joins TRBV12-5 to TRBJ2-1; D may correspond to TRBD1 or TRBD2 (6 bases each). The receptor comes from a woman aged 18-29 years in good health. The CDR3 DNA sequence: TGTGCTAGTGGTTTGGCTCCCATCGGGGGCCCACTGTACAATGAGCAGTTCTTC. It yields the protein CASGLAPIGGPLYNEQFF.